These 24 T cell receptor beta chains were all obtained from the same sample, sequenced in a study of OX40 agonist ivuxolimab in advanced cancers. Using immunoSEQ multiplex PCR, the repertoire was profiled, and TCRdb retains in-frame clones only, with some absent. The sample has about 64,000 clones, around 84% seen once. This specimen was CD4+ or CD8+ T cells sorted from blood, taken in a trial of the OX40 agonist ivuxolimab. The receptors come from an adult with an advanced solid tumor such as melanoma, head and neck, liver or kidney cancer.

The V and J genes are TRBV11-2 and TRBJ2-1, with a weak D call TRBD2 (5 bases). The CDR3 sequence is 14 residues long. CDR1 SGHAT and CDR2 FQNNGV come from the germline V gene. Trimming left V 1 base short and J 7 bases short, with 11 bases between. CDR3 nucleotides: TGTGCCAGCAGCTTAGGTGGCCTAGCAAATGAGCAGTTCTTC. Encoded protein: CASSLGGLANEQFF.

The DNA of the CDR3 is TGTGCCAGCAGTCTTGGGGCGGGAGACTACAATGAGCAGTTCTTC. Amino acids: CASSLGAGDYNEQFF. The V gene is TRBV6-4, the J gene TRBJ2-1, with 7 bases aligning to TRBD2. Germline loops: CDR1 MRHNA, CDR2 SNTAGT. After removal of 5 bases from V and 3 bases from J, the junction contained 7 bases not matched to a gene. The CDR3 is 15 residues long.

The chain uses TRBV19 and TRBJ2-7; 8 bases fit TRBD2. V gave up 1 base and J gave up 2 bases; unmatched junction bases: 4. CDR3 length equals 15 residues. CDR1 LNHDA and CDR2 SQIVND come from the germline V gene (reference sequence). For the CDR3, the DNA is TGTGCCAGTAGTATAGTGCGAGCGGGAGCCTACGAGCAGTACTTC. Encoded protein: CASSIVRAGAYEQYF.

The V gene is TRBV14, the J gene TRBJ2-3; D could derive from TRBD1 or TRBD2 (5 bases each). Germline CDR1 is SGHDN and CDR2 is FVKESK. V lost 4 bases to trimming and J lost 2 bases, with 13 bases between them. The CDR3 spans 15 residues. As DNA, the CDR3 is TGTGCCAGCAGCCTACTACGGGACGCCACAGATACGCAGTATTTT. Amino acids: CASSLLRDATDTQYF.

The chain carries TRBV5-4 and TRBJ1-2; tentative D call: TRBD1 (6 bases). V dropped 3 bases and J dropped 2 bases, with 8 bases sitting between them. The CDR3 length is 13 residues. Germline V gene sequence: CDR1 SGHNT, CDR2 YYREEE (reference sequence). CDR3 loop: CASSSGQNYGYTF. The CDR3, as DNA: TGTGCCAGCAGCTCTGGACAGAACTATGGCTACACCTTC.

This sequence joins TRBV28 and TRBJ1-5; D possibly corresponds to TRBD1 (6 bases). V was clipped by 6 bases and J by 6 bases, with 18 bases between them. The CDR3 sequence is 15 residues long. From germline, CDR1 is MDHEN and CDR2 SYDVKM. CDR3 nucleotide sequence: TGTGCCAGCAGCACCGGGGGGGGCATGGGTCAGCCCCAGCATTTT. Protein: CASSTGGGMGQPQHF.

The genes are TRBV19 and TRBJ1-2; 9 bases align to TRBD1. Germline loops: CDR1 LNHDA, CDR2 SQIVND (reference sequence). J lost 4 bases, V lost 4 bases, and 4 bases had no gene match. There are 14 residues in the CDR3. DNA of the CDR3: TGTGCCAGTAGTAGGACAGGGGATACCTATGGCTACACCTTC. Its translation: CASSRTGDTYGYTF.

The chain employs TRBV5-1 and TRBJ1-3; D is ambiguous. This CDR3 has 14 residues. The germline V gene encodes CDR1 SGHRS and CDR2 YFSETQ. Trimming pared 0 bases from V and 1 base from J, leaving 5 bases between. CDR3 protein: CASSLEQSGNTIYF. CDR3 DNA sequence: TGCGCCAGCAGCTTGGAACAGTCTGGAAACACCATATATTTT.

This clone has only one observation. The chain carries TRBV27 and TRBJ1-1; TRBD1 is a possible D gene (6 bases). This CDR3 contains 13 residues. V lost 6 bases and J lost 7, with 15 bases in between. In germline, CDR1 is MNHEY, CDR2 SMNVEV (reference sequence). The CDR3 DNA is TGTGCCAGCAGGCGGACAGTCAACTATGAAGCTTTCTTT. As protein: CASRRTVNYEAFF.

The chain has TRBV6-5 and TRBJ1-1; D might be TRBD1 (5 bases). CDR1 and CDR2 (germline): MNHEY, SVGAGI. The CDR3 loop spans 16 amino acids. V gave up 4 bases and J gave up 2 bases, with 17 bases separating them. The chain's CDR3 is CASSSLARGLNTEAFF. Written as DNA, the CDR3 is TGTGCCAGCAGTTCCCTAGCCCGGGGCCTAAACACTGAAGCTTTCTTT.

The rearrangement links TRBV6-1 to TRBJ2-4; 7 bases agree with TRBD2. Looked up from germline, CDR1 is MNHNS and CDR2 is SASEGT. The CDR3 is made up of 14 amino acids. J gave up 9 bases and V 2 bases, and 7 bases lay outside the gene matches. CDR3 sequence (DNA): TGTGCCAGCAGTGAACCGGGGGGTGACGGCATTCAGTACTTC. Amino acid sequence: CASSEPGGDGIQYF.

V gene TRBV5-5 combines with J gene TRBJ1-5; a weak D match, TRBD1 (5 bases). Germline V gene sequence: CDR1 SGHKS, CDR2 YYEKEE (reference sequence). The CDR3 is 14 amino acids. V lost 2 bases and J 5 bases, leaving 11 bases between the germline ends. As DNA, the CDR3 is TGTGCCAGCAGCTTAGGACATTTAGATCAGCCCCAGCATTTT. Its protein product is CASSLGHLDQPQHF.

Here the CDR3 DNA reads TGTGCCAGCCAGCGAACAAGCTCCTACAATGAGCAGTTCTTC. As protein: CASQRTSSYNEQFF. The chain carries TRBV6-6 and TRBJ2-1; no reliable D call. Germline CDR1 and CDR2: MNHNY and SVGAGI (reference sequence). V shed 8 bases and J shed 0 bases, with 11 bases lying between them. There are 14 residues in the CDR3.

The V call is TRBV28, the J call TRBJ2-7; D not certain. The ends were cut back, 11 bases at V and 3 bases at J, with 14 bases in the middle. The CDR3 sequence is 12 residues long. Germline-derived CDR1 and CDR2 are MDHEN and SYDVKM. The CDR3 loop reads CAVQDGIYEQYF. The CDR3, as DNA: TGTGCCGTCCAGGATGGGATCTACGAGCAGTACTTC.

This chain joins TRBV19 and TRBJ2-6; possible D gene TRBD1, 5 bases. Germline-derived CDR1 and CDR2 are LNHDA and SQIVND (reference sequence). This CDR3 is built from 15 residues. V was trimmed by 7 bases and J by 2 bases, leaving 12 bases between them. CDR3 nucleotide sequence: TGTGCCAGTACTAGACAGAGCCCTGGGGCCAACGTCCTGACTTTC. Encoded protein: CASTRQSPGANVLTF.

CDR3 nucleotides: TGTGCCAGCAGCGTAGTGGCGGGTACAGATACGCAGTATTTT. Translated, it gives CASSVVAGTDTQYF. V gene TRBV9 combines with J gene TRBJ2-3; a possible D gene is TRBD2 (5 bases). Germline CDR1 SGDLS, CDR2 YYNGEE. V dropped 0 bases and J dropped 3 bases, with 8 bases sitting between them. CDR3 size: 14 residues.

The V gene is TRBV9, the J gene TRBJ1-2, with D possibly being TRBD1 (5 bases). Germline V CDR1 and CDR2: SGDLS, YYNGEE. The V gene lost 3 bases and the J gene lost 6 bases, with 18 bases spanning the gap. The CDR3 loop spans 15 amino acids. DNA of the CDR3: TGTGCCAGCAGCGGAGGTGGGCAGGGTCGGAATGGCTACACCTTC. Translating gives CASSGGGQGRNGYTF.

This chain uses TRBV9 with TRBJ1-3; the D gene is possibly TRBD1 (6 bases). Between the trimmed V and J ends, which lost 2 bases and 2 bases, there was a span of 8 bases. The germline CDR1 and CDR2 sequences are SGDLS and YYNGEE. This CDR3 is built from 14 residues. This CDR3 is CASSVTGPGNTIYF. The CDR3 region has the DNA TGTGCCAGCAGCGTTACAGGGCCTGGAAACACCATATATTTT.

The chain has TRBV4-2 and TRBJ2-7; D ambiguous. The CDR3 contains 13 residues. Germline-derived CDR1 and CDR2 are LGHNA and YNFKEQ. Trimming pared 1 base from V and 2 bases from J, leaving 6 bases between. The CDR3 nucleotides read TGTGCCAGCAGCCAAGTAGGTCCCTACGAGCAGTACTTC. Protein sequence: CASSQVGPYEQYF.

V usage is TRBV19 and J usage is TRBJ2-4, with D maybe TRBD2 (5 bases). The ends were cut back, 1 base at V and 7 bases at J, with 17 bases in the middle. The CDR3 loop spans 16 amino acids. Germline loops: CDR1 LNHDA, CDR2 SQIVND (reference sequence). The CDR3 DNA reads as TGTGCCAGTAGTATAGTTCCGGGGTCGACGGGGAACATTCAGTACTTC. Its translation is CASSIVPGSTGNIQYF.

This chain connects TRBV4-2 to TRBJ2-7; 7 nucleotides agree with TRBD1. With V trimmed by 1 base and J by 4 bases, 4 bases remained unmatched. The CDR3 totals 14 residues. Germline V gives CDR1 LGHNA, CDR2 YNFKEQ. CDR3 sequence reads: CASSQGQGDYEQYF. The CDR3 DNA follows: TGTGCCAGCAGCCAAGGGCAGGGGGATTACGAGCAGTACTTC.

The rearrangement joins TRBV28 to TRBJ1-2; 8 positions agree with TRBD1. From germline, CDR1 is MDHEN and CDR2 SYDVKM. The CDR3 totals 14 residues. The V gene end was trimmed by 2 bases and the J gene end by 4 bases; junction bases not matched to a gene: 3. The CDR3 protein is CASSLAGQGYGYTF. For the CDR3, the DNA is TGTGCCAGCAGTTTAGCAGGACAGGGCTATGGCTACACCTTC.

This chain links TRBV7-6 with TRBJ2-3; a weak D match, TRBD2 (6 bases). V was cut by 1 base and J by 3 bases, with 14 bases left in between. The CDR3 is 16 amino acids. The germline V gene encodes CDR1 SGHVS and CDR2 FNYEAQ. The CDR3, as DNA: TGTGCCAGCAGCTTAGGGGTGGAGGGAGGAACAGATACGCAGTATTTT. Translating gives CASSLGVEGGTDTQYF.

The chain combines TRBV6-5 with TRBJ1-6, with TRBD1 as a possible D gene (5 bases). The CDR3 totals 15 residues. Germline CDR1 is MNHEY and CDR2 is SVGAGI. The V end lost 2 bases, the J end lost 7 bases, and 12 bases lay between the germline ends. In DNA form, the CDR3 reads TGTGCCAGCAGTTACCGGAAGGGGATGAATTCACCCCTCCACTTT. Its translation is CASSYRKGMNSPLHF.